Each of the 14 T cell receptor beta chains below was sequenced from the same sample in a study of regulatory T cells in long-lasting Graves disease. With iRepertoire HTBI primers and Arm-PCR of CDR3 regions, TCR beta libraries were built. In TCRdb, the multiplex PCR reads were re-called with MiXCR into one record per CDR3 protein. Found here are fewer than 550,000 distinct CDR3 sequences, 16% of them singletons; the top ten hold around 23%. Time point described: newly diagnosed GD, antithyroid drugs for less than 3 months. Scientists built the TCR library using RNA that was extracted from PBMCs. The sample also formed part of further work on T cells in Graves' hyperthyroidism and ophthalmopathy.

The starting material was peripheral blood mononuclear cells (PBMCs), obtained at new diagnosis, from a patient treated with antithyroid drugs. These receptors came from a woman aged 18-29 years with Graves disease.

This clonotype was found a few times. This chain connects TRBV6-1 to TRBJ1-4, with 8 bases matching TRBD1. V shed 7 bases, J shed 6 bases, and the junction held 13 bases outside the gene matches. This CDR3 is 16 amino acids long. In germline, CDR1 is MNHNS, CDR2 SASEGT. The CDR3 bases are TGTGCCAGCACTCCTTTCGGGGGACAGGCCCATGAAAAACTGTTTTTT. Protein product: CASTPFGGQAHEKLFF.

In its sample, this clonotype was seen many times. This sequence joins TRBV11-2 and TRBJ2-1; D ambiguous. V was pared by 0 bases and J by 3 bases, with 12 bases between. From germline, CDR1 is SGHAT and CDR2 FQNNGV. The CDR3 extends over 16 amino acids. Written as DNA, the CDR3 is TGTGCCAGCAGCTTAGATTCCCCGCCTTTCTACAATGAGCAGTTCTTC. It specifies CASSLDSPPFYNEQFF.

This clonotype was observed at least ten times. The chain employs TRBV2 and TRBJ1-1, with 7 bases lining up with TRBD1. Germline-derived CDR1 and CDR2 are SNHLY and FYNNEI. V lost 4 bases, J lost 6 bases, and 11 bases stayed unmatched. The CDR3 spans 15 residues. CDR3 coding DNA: TGTGCCAGCAGTGGTCAGGGGGGGCTTTTTTCTGAAGCTTTCTTT. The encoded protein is CASSGQGGLFSEAFF.

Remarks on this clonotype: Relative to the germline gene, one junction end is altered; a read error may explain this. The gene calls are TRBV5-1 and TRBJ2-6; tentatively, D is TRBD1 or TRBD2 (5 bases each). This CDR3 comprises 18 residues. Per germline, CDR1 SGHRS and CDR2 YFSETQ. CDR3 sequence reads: CASSPLRGRSSGGNVLTF. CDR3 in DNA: TGCGCCAGCAGCCCTCTTCGGGGCCGTAGCTCTGGGGGCAACGTCCTGACTTTC.

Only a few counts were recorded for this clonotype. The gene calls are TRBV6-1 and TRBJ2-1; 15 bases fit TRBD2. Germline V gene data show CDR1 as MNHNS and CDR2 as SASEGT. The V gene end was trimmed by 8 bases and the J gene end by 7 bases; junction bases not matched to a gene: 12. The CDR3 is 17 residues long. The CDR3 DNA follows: TGTGCCAGCGGTCAACCTCTGGGACTAGCGGGAGGAAATGAGCAGTTCTTC. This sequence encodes CASGQPLGLAGGNEQFF.

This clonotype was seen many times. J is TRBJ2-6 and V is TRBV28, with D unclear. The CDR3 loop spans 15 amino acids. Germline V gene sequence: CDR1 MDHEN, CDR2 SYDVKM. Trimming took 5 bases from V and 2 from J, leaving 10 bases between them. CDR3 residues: CASSLTGTGANVLTF. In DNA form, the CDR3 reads TGTGCCAGCAGTCTCACCGGAACTGGGGCCAACGTCCTGACTTTC.

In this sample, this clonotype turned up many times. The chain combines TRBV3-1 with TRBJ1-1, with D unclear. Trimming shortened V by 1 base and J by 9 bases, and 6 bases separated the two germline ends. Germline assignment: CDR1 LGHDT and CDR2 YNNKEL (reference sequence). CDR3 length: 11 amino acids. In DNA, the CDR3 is TGTGCCAGCAGCCAAGCCTCTAAAGCTTTCTTT. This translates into CASSQASKAFF.

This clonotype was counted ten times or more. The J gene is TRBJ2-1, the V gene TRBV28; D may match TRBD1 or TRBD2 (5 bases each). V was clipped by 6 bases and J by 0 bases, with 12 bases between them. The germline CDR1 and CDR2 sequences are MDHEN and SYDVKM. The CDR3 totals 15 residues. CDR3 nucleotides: TGTGCCAGCAGCACGGGACCCCGCTCCTACAATGAGCAGTTCTTC. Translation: CASSTGPRSYNEQFF.

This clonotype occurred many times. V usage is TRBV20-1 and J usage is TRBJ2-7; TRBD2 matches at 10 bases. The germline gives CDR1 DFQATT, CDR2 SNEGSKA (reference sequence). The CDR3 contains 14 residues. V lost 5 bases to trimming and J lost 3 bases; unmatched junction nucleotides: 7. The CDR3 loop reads CSAPDSGRVYEQYF. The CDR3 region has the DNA TGCAGTGCTCCAGACAGCGGGAGGGTCTACGAGCAGTACTTC.

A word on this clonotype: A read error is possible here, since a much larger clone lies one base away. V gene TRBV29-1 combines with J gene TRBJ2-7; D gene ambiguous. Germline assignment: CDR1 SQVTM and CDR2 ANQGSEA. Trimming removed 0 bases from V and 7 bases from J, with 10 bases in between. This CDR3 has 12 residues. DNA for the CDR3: TGCAGCGTTGAAGATTTGGTAAATGAGCAGTACTTC. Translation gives CSVEDLVNEQYF.

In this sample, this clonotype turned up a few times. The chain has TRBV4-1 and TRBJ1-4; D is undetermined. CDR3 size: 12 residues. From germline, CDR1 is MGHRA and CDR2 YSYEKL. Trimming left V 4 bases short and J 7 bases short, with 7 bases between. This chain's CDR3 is CASSPGVEKLFF. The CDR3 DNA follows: TGCGCCAGCAGCCCGGGTGTTGAAAAACTGTTTTTT.

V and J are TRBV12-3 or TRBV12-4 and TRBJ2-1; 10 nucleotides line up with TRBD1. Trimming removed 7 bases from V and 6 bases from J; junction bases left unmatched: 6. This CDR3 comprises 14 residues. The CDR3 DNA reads TGTGCCAGCAACCGGGACAGGGGTATCAATGAGCAGTTCTTC. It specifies CASNRDRGINEQFF.

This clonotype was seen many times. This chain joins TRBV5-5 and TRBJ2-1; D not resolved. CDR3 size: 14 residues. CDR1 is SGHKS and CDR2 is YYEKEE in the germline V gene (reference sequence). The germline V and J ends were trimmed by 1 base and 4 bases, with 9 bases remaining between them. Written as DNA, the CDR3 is TGTGCCAGCAGCTTGCGACCCTTATACAATGAGCAGTTCTTC. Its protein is CASSLRPLYNEQFF.

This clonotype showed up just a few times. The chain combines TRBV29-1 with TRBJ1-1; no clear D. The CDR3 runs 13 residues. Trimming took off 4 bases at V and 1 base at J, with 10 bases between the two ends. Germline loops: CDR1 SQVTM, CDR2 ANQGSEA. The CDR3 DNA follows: TGCAGCGTTGCCGAGACAAAGAACACTGAAGCTTTCTTT. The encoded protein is CSVAETKNTEAFF. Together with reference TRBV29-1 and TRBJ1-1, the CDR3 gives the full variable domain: SAVISQKPSRDICQRGTSLTIQCQVDSQVTMMFWYRQQPGQSLTLIATANQGSEATYESGFVIDKFPISRPNLTFSTLTVSNMSPEDSSIYLCSVAETKNTEAFFGQGTRLTVV.